Reported below is one T cell receptor beta chain. Lesional scalp punch biopsies and peripheral blood came from alopecia areata patients. In each case, RNA was isolated and then reverse transcribed into cDNA as the sequencing template. TCRdb keeps only in-frame clones here, not all; method: immunoSEQ multiplex PCR. Here the sample spans 250,000 or so clones, about two thirds being singletons. These data belong to a study of CD8+ T cells in alopecia areata. Trimming left V 6 bases short and J 6 bases short, with 18 bases between. Germline loops: CDR1 SQVTM, CDR2 ANQGSEA. The CDR3 covers 14 residues. The chain is built from TRBV29-1 and TRBJ2-4; D is possibly TRBD1 (5 bases). The sequence derives from a human donor with alopecia areata. The sequenced sample was CD4+ T cells sorted from blood, obtained at week 0. The CDR3 loop is CSVASQGTVNIQYF. In nucleotides, the CDR3 is TGCAGCGTCGCCAGTCAGGGTACCGTAAACATTCAGTACTTC.